The T cell receptor (beta chain) under discussion was sequenced for a study of T cell responses to AZD1222 COVID-19 vaccine. Study-level points and caveats: Spike-specific TCR depth and breadth grew after two AZD1222 doses. Donors were largely white British and mainly female; clonal diversity was possibly underestimated.

Remarks on this clone: Its antigen is not known.

Profiled with immunoSEQ multiplex PCR; TCRdb holds only in-frame clones, not every one. In the table there are some 100,000 clones, around 90% of which are singletons. The sequence came from an adult in good health. Sample: peripheral blood, taken on day 0 of MenACWY control vaccination.

The DNA of the CDR3 is TGTGCCTGGAGACAGGGGTTCATTGGCTACACCTTC. Its protein is CAWRQGFIGYTF. The rearrangement uses TRBV30 and TRBJ1-2; the match to TRBD1 covers 7 bases. Germline V gives CDR1 GTSNPN, CDR2 SVGIG (reference sequence). The CDR3 consists of 12 residues. Trimming removed 3 bases from V and 7 bases from J; junction bases left unmatched: 5.